These T cell receptor beta chains were read from a single sample in a study of cytomegalovirus exposure and HLA in healthy donors. The assay was immunoSEQ multiplex PCR, and TCRdb's table has in-frame clones only and misses some. The top ten hold 1.5% to 1.9% of the sample, which has about 74,000 clones, 94% seen once. The sequenced material came from PBMCs. These receptors all come from a man aged 18-30 years in good health and CMV-seropositive. The CDR3 runs from the conserved cysteine through the conserved F or W. D genes are given only for firm matches. Size is omitted from some rows. Given values are once, few, many or a class for expanded clones.

TRBJ1-1 | - | TRBV6-6 | - | TGTGCCAGCAGTTACCAGGCCGGAGCTTTCTTT | CASSYQAGAFF
TRBJ2-5 | - | TRBV18 | TRBD2 | TGTGCCAGCTCACTGACTAGCGGGAGAGTAGAAGAGACCCAGTACTTC | CASSLTSGRVEETQYF
TRBJ2-1 | few | TRBV11-2 | TRBD1 | TGTGCCAGCAGCTTATTCTTTAGGGGGCAGGGTGAGCAGTTCTTC | CASSLFFRGQGEQFF
TRBJ2-3 | once | TRBV5-4 | TRBD2 | TGTGCCAGCGCGAGCGGGACCTTAACTAGCACAGATACGCAGTATTTT | CASASGTLTSTDTQYF
TRBJ1-2 | - | TRBV10-2 | - | TGCGCCAGTCCCCAGGCCTGGAGTTTAGCGAAGAACTATGGCTACACCTTC | CASPQAWSLAKNYGYTF
TRBJ2-5 | - | TRBV7-3 | TRBD1 | TGTGCCAGCAGCCCTAATGAAAACAGGGGGCATCTGGAGACCCAGTACTTC | CASSPNENRGHLETQYF
TRBJ1-5 | - | TRBV28 | - | TGTGCCAGCAGTGCACAGGTTCGCGTGAGCAATCAGCCCCAGCATTTT | CASSAQVRVSNQPQHF
TRBJ1-2 | - | TRBV28 | - | TGTGCCAGCATTGAAGCGTCAGACCTTAAGGATGGCTACACCTTC | CASIEASDLKDGYTF
TRBJ2-7 | - | TRBV7-9 | TRBD2 | TGTGCCAGCTCCCGGGAGGGAAGCACCTACGAGCAGTACTTC | CASSREGSTYEQYF
TRBJ1-1 | - | TRBV6-1 | - | TGTGCCAGCAGTTATAACAGAGCGAACACTGAAGCTTTCTTT | CASSYNRANTEAFF
TRBJ2-3 | - | TRBV28 | - | TGTGCCAGCAGTTTCTCTCTCGACGGGGCAGATACGCAGTATTTT | CASSFSLDGADTQYF
TRBJ2-5 | - | TRBV5-5 | - | TGTGCCAGCAGCTTGGGAGCGGGCACAGTGGAGACCCAGTACTTC | CASSLGAGTVETQYF
TRBJ2-7 | - | TRBV30 | - | TGTGCCTGGAGTGCCGAACAGGCTTTGGAGCAGTACTTC | CAWSAEQALEQYF
TRBJ2-7 | - | TRBV5-1 | TRBD1 | TGCGCCAGCAGCTTGACCGGGACAGGGGGCGCGGGATCAGGGGAGCAGTACTTC | CASSLTGTGGAGSGEQYF
TRBJ1-2 | - | TRBV28 | TRBD1 | TGTGCCAGCAGCTGGGGACAGGGAAACTATGGCTACACCTTC | CASSWGQGNYGYTF